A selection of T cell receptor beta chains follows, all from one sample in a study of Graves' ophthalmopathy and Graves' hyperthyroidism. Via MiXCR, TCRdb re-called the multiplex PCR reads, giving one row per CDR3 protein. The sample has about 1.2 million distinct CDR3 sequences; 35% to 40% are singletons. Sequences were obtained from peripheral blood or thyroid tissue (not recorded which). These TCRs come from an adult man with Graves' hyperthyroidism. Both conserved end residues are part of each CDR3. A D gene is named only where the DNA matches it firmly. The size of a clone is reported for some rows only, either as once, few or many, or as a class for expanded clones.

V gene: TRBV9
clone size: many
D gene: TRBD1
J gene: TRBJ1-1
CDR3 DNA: TGTGCCAGCAGCGTAGACCGGGCAGGGGGGCCGACTGAAGCTTTCTTT
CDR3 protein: CASSVDRAGGPTEAFF

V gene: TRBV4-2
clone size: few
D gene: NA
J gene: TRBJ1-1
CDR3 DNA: TGTGCCAGCAGCCGAGAATCTTCCACTGAAGCTTTCTTT
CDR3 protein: CASSRESSTEAFF

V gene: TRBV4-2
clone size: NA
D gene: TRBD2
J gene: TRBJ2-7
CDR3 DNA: TGTGCCAGCAGCCATGGATGGCGGGAGGGGGACGAGCAGTACTTC
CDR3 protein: CASSHGWREGDEQYF

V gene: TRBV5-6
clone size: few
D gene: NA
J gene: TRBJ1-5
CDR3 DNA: TGTGCCAGCAGCTTGTTGGGGGCCGGCAATCAGCCCCAGCATTTT
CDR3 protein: CASSLLGAGNQPQHF

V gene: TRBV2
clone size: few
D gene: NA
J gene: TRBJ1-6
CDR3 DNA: TGTGCCCGTGATGCGGGGCGGTCCTATAATTCACCCCTCCACTTT
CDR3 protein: CARDAGRSYNSPLHF

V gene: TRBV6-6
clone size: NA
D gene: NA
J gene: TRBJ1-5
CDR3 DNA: TGTGCCAGCCTTCTGAGGCAGTGGAATCAGCCCCAGCATTTT
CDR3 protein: CASLLRQWNQPQHF

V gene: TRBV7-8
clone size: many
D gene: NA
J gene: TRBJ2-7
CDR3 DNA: TGTGCCAGCAGCTTAGCGGGAAGGGGGAGTGAGCAGTACTTC
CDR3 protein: CASSLAGRGSEQYF

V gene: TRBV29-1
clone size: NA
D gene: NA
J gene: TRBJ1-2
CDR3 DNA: NA
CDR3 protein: CSFYICSADHTGQAYGYTF

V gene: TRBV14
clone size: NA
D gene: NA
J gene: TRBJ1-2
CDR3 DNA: TGTGCCAGCAGCCAAACAGGGATTAGGGCCGGCTACACCTTC
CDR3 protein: CASSQTGIRAGYTF

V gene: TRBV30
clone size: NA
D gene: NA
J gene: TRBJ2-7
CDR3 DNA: TGTGCCTGGTCAGAAGGTGGCCCCTACGAGCAGTACTTC
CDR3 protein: CAWSEGGPYEQYF

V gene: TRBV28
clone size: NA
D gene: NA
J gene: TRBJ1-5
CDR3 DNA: TGTGCCAGCAGGCAGGGATCAGGCAATCAGCCCCAGCATTTT
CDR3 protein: CASRQGSGNQPQHF

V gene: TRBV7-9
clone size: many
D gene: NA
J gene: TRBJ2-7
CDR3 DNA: TGTGCCAGCAGCTCCCCCTGGCAGAACTCCTACGAGCAGTACTTC
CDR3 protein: CASSSPWQNSYEQYF

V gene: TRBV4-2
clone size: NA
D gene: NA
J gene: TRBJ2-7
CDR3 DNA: TGTGCCAGCAGAAAGCGGGACAGCTACGAGCAGTACTTC
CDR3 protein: CASRKRDSYEQYF

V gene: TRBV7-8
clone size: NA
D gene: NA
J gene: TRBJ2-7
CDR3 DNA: TGTGCCAGCAGCTTAGACCGGGCAGCGATTTCCTACGAGCAGTACTTC
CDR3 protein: CASSLDRAAISYEQYF

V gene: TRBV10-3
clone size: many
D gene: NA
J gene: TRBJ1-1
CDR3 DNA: TGTGCCATCAGTGAGGACGGCATGAACACTGAAGCTTTCTTT
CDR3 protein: CAISEDGMNTEAFF

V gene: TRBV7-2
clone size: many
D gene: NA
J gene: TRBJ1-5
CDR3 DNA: TGTGCCAGCAGCTTGTCCTGGGGAGGGAACCAGCCCCAGCATTTT
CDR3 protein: CASSLSWGGNQPQHF

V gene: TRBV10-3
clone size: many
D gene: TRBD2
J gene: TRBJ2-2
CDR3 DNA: TGTGCCATCAGACTAGCGGGGGAATCGAACACCGGGGAGCTGTTTTTT
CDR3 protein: CAIRLAGESNTGELFF

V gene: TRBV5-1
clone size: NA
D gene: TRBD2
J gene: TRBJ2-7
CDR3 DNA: TGCGCCAGCAGCTCGGGGCGTTGGGGGCGGGAGGGCCTCTCCCCTTACGAGCAGTACTTC
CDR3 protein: CASSSGRWGREGLSPYEQYF

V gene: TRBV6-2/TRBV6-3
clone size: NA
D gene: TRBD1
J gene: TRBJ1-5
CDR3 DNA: TGTGCCAGCAGGAACGGACAGGGGGACTATCAGCCCCAGCATTTT
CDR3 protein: CASRNGQGDYQPQHF

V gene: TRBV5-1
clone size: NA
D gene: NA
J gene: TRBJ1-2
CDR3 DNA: TGTGCCAGCAATTACCCCCTACAGGATTCTAACTATGGCTACACCTTC
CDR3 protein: CASNYPLQDSNYGYTF

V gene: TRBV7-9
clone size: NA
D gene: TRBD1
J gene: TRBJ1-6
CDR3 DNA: TGTGCCAGCAGCCCATCCCGAGGACAGGGCCAATCACCCCTCCACTTT
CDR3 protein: CASSPSRGQGQSPLHF

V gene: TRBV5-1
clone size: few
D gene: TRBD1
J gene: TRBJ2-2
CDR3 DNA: TGCGCCAGCAGCTTGGACGGGGCCAGGGGGCTCACCGGGGAGCTGTTTTTT
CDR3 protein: CASSLDGARGLTGELFF

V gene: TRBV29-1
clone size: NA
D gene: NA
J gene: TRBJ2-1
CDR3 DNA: TGCAGCGTCATGACCGATGAGCAGTTCTTC
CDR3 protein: CSVMTDEQFF

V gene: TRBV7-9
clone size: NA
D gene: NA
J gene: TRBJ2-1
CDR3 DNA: TGTGCCAGCAGCTTAGCTTGGGTCGGAGACAATGAGCAGTTCTTC
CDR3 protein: CASSLAWVGDNEQFF

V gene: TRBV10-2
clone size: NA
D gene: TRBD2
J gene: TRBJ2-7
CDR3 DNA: TGTGCCAGCAGTTACCGGGGACTAGTTGCCTACGAGCAGTACTTC
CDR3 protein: CASSYRGLVAYEQYF

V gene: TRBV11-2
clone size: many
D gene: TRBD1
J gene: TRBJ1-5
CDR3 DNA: TGTGCCAGCAGCTACTTACCGGGACAGGGTCAGCCCCAGCATTTT
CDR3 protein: CASSYLPGQGQPQHF

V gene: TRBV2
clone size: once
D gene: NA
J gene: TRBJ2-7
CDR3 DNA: TGTGCCAGTAGTCGACAGCCGAACACCGGGGAGCTGTACTTC
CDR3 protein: CASSRQPNTGELYF

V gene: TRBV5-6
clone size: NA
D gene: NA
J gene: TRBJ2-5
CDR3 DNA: TGTGCCAGCAGCGGGGACTCTCCTCTGGAGACCCAGTACTTC
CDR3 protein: CASSGDSPLETQYF

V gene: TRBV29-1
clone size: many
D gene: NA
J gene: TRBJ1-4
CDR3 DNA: TGCAGCGTTGGGACAACTGCAACTAATGAAAAACTGTTTTTT
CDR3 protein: CSVGTTATNEKLFF

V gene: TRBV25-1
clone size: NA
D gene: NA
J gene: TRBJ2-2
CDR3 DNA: TGTGCCAGTAGCTCCACCAGGGTGGCCGGGGAGCTGTTTTTT
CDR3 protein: CASSSTRVAGELFF

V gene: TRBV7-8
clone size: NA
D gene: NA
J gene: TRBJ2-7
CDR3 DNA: TGTGCCAGCAGCTCCGCGCAGGCCTACGAGCAGTACTTC
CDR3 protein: CASSSAQAYEQYF

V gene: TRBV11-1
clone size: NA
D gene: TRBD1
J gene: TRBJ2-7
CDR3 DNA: TGTGCCAGCAGCTTAGCCCGGACAGGGACCTACGGGCAGTACTTC
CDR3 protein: CASSLARTGTYGQYF

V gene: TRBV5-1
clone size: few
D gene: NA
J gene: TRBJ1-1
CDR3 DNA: TGCGCCAGCAGCTTGGAGTCAGGAGGGAACACTGAAGCTTTCTTT
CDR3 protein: CASSLESGGNTEAFF

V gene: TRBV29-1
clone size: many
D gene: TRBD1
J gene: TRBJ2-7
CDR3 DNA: TGCAGCGTAGTACCCCGGGACAGTAAGTTCTACGAGCAGTACTTC
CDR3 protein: CSVVPRDSKFYEQYF

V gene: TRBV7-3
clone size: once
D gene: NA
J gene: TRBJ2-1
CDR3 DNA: TGTGCCAGCAGCTTAACTAACTACAATGAGCAGTTCTTC
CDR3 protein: CASSLTNYNEQFF

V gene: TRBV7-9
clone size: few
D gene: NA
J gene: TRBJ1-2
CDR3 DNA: TGTGCCAGCAGCCAAGTGGCGGCGGTTGTTGGCTACACCTTC
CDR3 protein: CASSQVAAVVGYTF

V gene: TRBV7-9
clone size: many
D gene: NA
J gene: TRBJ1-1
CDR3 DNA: TGTGCCAGCAGAGACCAGACAGGAGTGAACACTGAAGCTTTCTTT
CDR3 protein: CASRDQTGVNTEAFF

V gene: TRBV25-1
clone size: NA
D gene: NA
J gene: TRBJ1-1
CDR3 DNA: TGTGCCAGCAGTGATTATTCCTTGAACACTGAAGCTTTCTTT
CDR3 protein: CASSDYSLNTEAFF

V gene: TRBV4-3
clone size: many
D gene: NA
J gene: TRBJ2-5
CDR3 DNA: TGCGCCAGCAGCCAAGATGTACTATCATGGGAGACCCAGTACTTC
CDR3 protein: CASSQDVLSWETQYF

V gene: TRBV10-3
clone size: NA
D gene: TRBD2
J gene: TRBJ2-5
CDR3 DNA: TGTGCCATCAGTCGGGGACTAGCGGCGTTACGGTGGGAGACCCAGTACTTC
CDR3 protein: CAISRGLAALRWETQYF

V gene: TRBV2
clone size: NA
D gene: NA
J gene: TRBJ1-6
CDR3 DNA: TGTGCCGGTGGGATATATAATTCACCCCTCCACTTT
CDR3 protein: CAGGIYNSPLHF

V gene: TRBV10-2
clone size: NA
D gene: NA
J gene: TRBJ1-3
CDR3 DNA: TGCGCCAGCAGTGAGTCGGGCAGGCAGGGCTATGGCTACACCATATATTTT
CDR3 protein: CASSESGRQGYGYTIYF

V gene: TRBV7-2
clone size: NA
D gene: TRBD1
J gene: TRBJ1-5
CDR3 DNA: TGTGCCAGCAGCTTAGGACAGGGGGTCACCTACGAGCATTTT
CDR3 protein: CASSLGQGVTYEHF

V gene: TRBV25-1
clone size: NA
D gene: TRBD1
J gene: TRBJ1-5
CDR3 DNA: TGTGCCAGCAGTGAATCAAGGGACAGGGTACAGCCCCAGCATTTT
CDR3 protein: CASSESRDRVQPQHF

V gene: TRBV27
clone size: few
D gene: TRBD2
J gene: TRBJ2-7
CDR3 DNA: TGTGCCAGCAGTTTATCGTTCCCAGCGGACGGGAGGGAGGAGCAGTACTTC
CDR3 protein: CASSLSFPADGREEQYF

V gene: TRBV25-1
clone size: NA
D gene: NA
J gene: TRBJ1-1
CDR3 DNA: TGTGCCAGCAGTGATCGTTGGTCGGAGGCTTTCTTT
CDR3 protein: CASSDRWSEAFF

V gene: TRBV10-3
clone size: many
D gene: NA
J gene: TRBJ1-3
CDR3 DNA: TGTGCCATCAGTGAGTCGAGGACAGACTCTGGAAACACCATATATTTT
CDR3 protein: CAISESRTDSGNTIYF

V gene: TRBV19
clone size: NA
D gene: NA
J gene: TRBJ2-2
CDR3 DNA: TGTGCCAGTACCACCAGGGGAGGGACGGCCACCGGGGAGCTGTTTTTT
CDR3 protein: CASTTRGGTATGELFF

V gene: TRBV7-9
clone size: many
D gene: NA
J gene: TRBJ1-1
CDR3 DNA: TGTGCCAGCAGCTTAGTGTGTAGCAGGGGCGGGGCGGACACTGAAGCTTTCTTT
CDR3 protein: CASSLVCSRGGADTEAFF

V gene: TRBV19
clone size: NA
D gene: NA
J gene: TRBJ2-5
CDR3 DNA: TGTGCCAGTAACATGAACGAGCAAGAGACCCAGTACTTC
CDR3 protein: CASNMNEQETQYF

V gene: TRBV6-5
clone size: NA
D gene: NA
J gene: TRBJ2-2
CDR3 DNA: TGTGCCAGCAGTTACTCCCCAGGGCTGGGATATTCGTCCGGGGAGCTGTTTTTT
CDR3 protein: CASSYSPGLGYSSGELFF

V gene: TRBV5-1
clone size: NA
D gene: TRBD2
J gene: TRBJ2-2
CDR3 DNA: TGCGCCAGCAGTCAAAGACTAGCGGGGGGCCCTATTGGGGAGCTGTTTTTT
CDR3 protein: CASSQRLAGGPIGELFF

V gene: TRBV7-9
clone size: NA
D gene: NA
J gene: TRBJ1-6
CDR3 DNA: TGTGCCAGCACCTCTGGGGGGGCTAGCTCCTATAATTCACCCCTCCACTTT
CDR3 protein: CASTSGGASSYNSPLHF

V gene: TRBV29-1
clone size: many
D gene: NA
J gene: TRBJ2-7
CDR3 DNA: TGCAGCGTTCAACAGGGCTCTGGGGGGCAGTACTTC
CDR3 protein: CSVQQGSGGQYF